A selection of T cell receptor beta chains follows, all from one sample in a study of blood T cell repertoires in COVID-19. Sequencing was performed with immunoSEQ multiplex PCR; in TCRdb, only in-frame clones are kept and a portion is missing. Of 85,000 to 130,000 clones listed, roughly 90% were seen once; the top ten hold roughly 0.88%. The sample comprised peripheral blood. The receptors were gathered from a man aged 55-75 years with acute or convalescent COVID-19. Both conserved end residues are part of each CDR3. Each record gives: D gene, clone size, J gene, V gene, CDR3 protein, CDR3 DNA. D genes are given only for firm matches. Only some rows state a clone size, as once, few, many or a class for expanded clones.

d_gene: .; abundance: .; j_gene: TRBJ1-2; v_gene: TRBV6-1; CDR3aa: CASSEAPLTGGYTF; CDR3nt: TGTGCCAGCAGTGAAGCCCCCCTAACGGGGGGCTACACCTTC
d_gene: TRBD2; abundance: .; j_gene: TRBJ2-5; v_gene: TRBV5-1; CDR3aa: CASSWGTSGSETQYF; CDR3nt: TGCGCCAGCAGCTGGGGGACTAGCGGGAGTGAGACCCAGTACTTC
d_gene: TRBD1; abundance: once; j_gene: TRBJ1-3; v_gene: TRBV6-5; CDR3aa: CASRRQGVTGNTIYF; CDR3nt: TGTGCCAGCAGAAGACAGGGAGTTACTGGAAACACCATATATTTT
d_gene: TRBD1; abundance: .; j_gene: TRBJ2-3; v_gene: TRBV10-1; CDR3aa: CASSEDDRGGTDTQYF; CDR3nt: TGCGCCAGCAGTGAAGACGACAGGGGCGGTACAGATACGCAGTATTTT
d_gene: .; abundance: .; j_gene: TRBJ2-3; v_gene: TRBV5-8; CDR3aa: CASILQGRDTQYF; CDR3nt: TGTGCCAGCATCCTTCAGGGGCGAGATACGCAGTATTTT
d_gene: TRBD1; abundance: .; j_gene: TRBJ1-6; v_gene: TRBV3-1/TRBV3-2; CDR3aa: CASSQRRQGGSPLHF; CDR3nt: TGTGCCAGCAGCCAACGTCGACAGGGGGGTTCACCCCTCCACTTT
d_gene: .; abundance: .; j_gene: TRBJ1-1; v_gene: TRBV10-1; CDR3aa: CASSDDRGRTEAFF; CDR3nt: TGCGCCAGCAGTGATGATCGGGGGAGGACTGAAGCTTTCTTT
d_gene: .; abundance: .; j_gene: TRBJ1-2; v_gene: TRBV18; CDR3aa: CASSPRPGGINGYTF; CDR3nt: TGTGCCAGCTCACCACGACCGGGAGGGATTAATGGCTACACCTTC
d_gene: TRBD2; abundance: .; j_gene: TRBJ2-1; v_gene: TRBV14; CDR3aa: CASSQALAGVAEQFF; CDR3nt: TGTGCCAGCAGCCAAGCACTAGCGGGAGTGGCTGAGCAGTTCTTC
d_gene: .; abundance: once; j_gene: TRBJ1-1; v_gene: TRBV5-1; CDR3aa: CASSLNQAEAFF; CDR3nt: TGCGCCAGCAGCTTGAACCAGGCTGAAGCTTTCTTT
d_gene: TRBD1; abundance: .; j_gene: TRBJ1-4; v_gene: TRBV12-3/TRBV12-4; CDR3aa: CASRQSQGELFF; CDR3nt: TGTGCCAGCAGACAGTCTCAGGGGGAACTGTTTTTT
d_gene: .; abundance: once; j_gene: TRBJ1-2; v_gene: TRBV29-1; CDR3aa: CSVEAVHGYTF; CDR3nt: TGCAGCGTTGAGGCGGTACATGGCTACACCTTC
d_gene: TRBD2; abundance: .; j_gene: TRBJ2-5; v_gene: TRBV30; CDR3aa: CAWTSGGETQYF; CDR3nt: TGTGCCTGGACTAGCGGCGGGGAGACCCAGTACTTC
d_gene: .; abundance: .; j_gene: TRBJ1-1; v_gene: TRBV19; CDR3aa: CASSIGGAADTEAFF; CDR3nt: TGTGCCAGTAGTATTGGGGGGGCAGCGGACACTGAAGCTTTCTTT
d_gene: TRBD1; abundance: .; j_gene: TRBJ1-1; v_gene: TRBV19; CDR3aa: CATLQTGPTKTEAFF; CDR3nt: TGTGCCACCCTACAGACAGGGCCTACGAAGACTGAAGCTTTCTTT
d_gene: .; abundance: .; j_gene: TRBJ2-5; v_gene: TRBV6-1; CDR3aa: CASSERTGGETQYF; CDR3nt: TGTGCCAGCAGTGAAAGGACAGGAGGGGAGACCCAGTACTTC